The source of this T cell receptor beta chain is a study of graft-versus-host responses after intestinal transplantation. Whole-study context: The recipients all started with anti-thymocyte globulin induction and then took tacrolimus and steroids for 2 to 4 years.

Study-wide results and caveats: When patients had graft-donor T cell macrochimerism, their allografts held high graft-versus-host to host-versus-graft clonal ratios. Peak circulating GvH clone levels tracked with early post-transplant HvG declines. Some GvH clones appeared in ileal mucosa or blood before recipient bone marrow.

This clone was picked up a small number of times. Its specificity is not known. This CDR3 has 14 residues. CDR1 and CDR2 from the germline V gene are SEHNR and FQNEAQ (reference sequence). V lost 8 bases and J lost 1, with 15 bases in between. TCRdb's copy holds only in-frame clones and misses some; the assay was immunoSEQ multiplex PCR. The data show under 140,000 clones, around 95% seen once. This chain connects TRBV7-9 to TRBJ2-7, with a tentative D call TRBD2 (6 bases). The TCR sequence derives from a human donor who received an intestinal transplant. Sequenced material: unstimulated CD8+ T cells sorted from spleen or lymph node cells, taken before intestinal transplant. The CDR3 DNA reads as TGTGCCAGCGCGCGGGGAGAGCGATCCTACGAGCAGTACTTC. Protein product: CASARGERSYEQYF.